This TCR beta chain is from a study of monozygotic twins with inflammatory bowel disease. TCRdb reprocessed the 5' RACE reads and keeps a single row for each CDR3 protein, giving no DNA. The sample data list 200,000 to 250,000 distinct CDR3 sequences. The germline CDR1 and CDR2 sequences are SGHRS and YFSETQ. This CDR3 region has 13 residues. The sequencing input was blood. The gene calls are TRBV5-1 and TRBJ2-3. The receptor's source is a human donor with ulcerative colitis or Crohn's disease, or a healthy co-twin of an affected twin (not recorded which). The CDR3 protein is CASSLDRRDTQYF. Full variable domain (remainder filled in from reference TRBV5-1 and TRBJ2-3): KAGVTQTPRYLIKTRGQQVTLSCSPISGHRSVSWYQQTPGQGLQFLFEYFSETQRNKGNFPGRFSGRQFSNSRSEMNVSTLELGDSALYLCASSLDRRDTQYFGPGTRLTVL.